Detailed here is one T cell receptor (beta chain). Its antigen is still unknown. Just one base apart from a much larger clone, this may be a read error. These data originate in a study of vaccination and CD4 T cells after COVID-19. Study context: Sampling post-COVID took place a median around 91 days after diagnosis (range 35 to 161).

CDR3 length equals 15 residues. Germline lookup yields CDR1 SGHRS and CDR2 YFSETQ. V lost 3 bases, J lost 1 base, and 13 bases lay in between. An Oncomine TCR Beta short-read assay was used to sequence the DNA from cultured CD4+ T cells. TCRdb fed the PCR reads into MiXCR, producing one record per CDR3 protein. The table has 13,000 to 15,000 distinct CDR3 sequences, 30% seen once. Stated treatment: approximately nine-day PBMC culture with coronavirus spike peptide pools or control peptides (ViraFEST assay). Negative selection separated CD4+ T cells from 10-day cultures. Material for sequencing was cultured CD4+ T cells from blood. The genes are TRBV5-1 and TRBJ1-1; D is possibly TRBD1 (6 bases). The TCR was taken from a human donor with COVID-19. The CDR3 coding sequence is TGCGCCAGCAGCTCGTTAGGACAGTCGAACACTGAAGCTTTCTTT. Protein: CASSSLGQSNTEAFF.